This is a list of T cell receptor beta chains from one sample in a study of CD8+CD57+ T cells in acquired aplastic anemia. TCRdb re-analysed the reads in MiXCR, keeping a single row per CDR3 protein. The sample comprises a few hundred thousand distinct CDR3 sequences, roughly 82% of which are singletons, and 35% to 50% rests with the top ten. Sequencing input: sorted CD4+, CD8+, or CD8+CD57+ T cells (not recorded which) from PBMCs. These TCRs come from a human donor with aplastic anemia. Each CDR3 is given without its conserved first and last residue.

V,CDR3
TRBV7-9,ASSGEMGNTEDF
TRBV10-3,AIRGDRKNTGELF
TRBV7-2,ASSQDQGAGEIVLT
TRBV15,ATSGRGLDYAQY
TRBV19,ASTRTWEQDSNQPQH
TRBV2,ASSEASGGGGYALY
TRBV14,ASSQVPSGTQY
TRBV7-8,ASSFHPDREAQS
TRBV7-9,ASSLGQGISAKQY
TRBV7-3,ASSLVARAGTEAY
TRBV7-2,ASSLKKTAGSDEQF
TRBV15,ATSRAGAMRTEAF
TRBV6-5,ASSSDRVVKDTQY
TRBV5-4,ASGDGGTPDTQY
TRBV2,ASTSQKNTEAF
TRBV7-3,ASSKGPDSQDIQY
TRBV7-8,ASRPHSRETQHF